This T cell receptor (beta chain) was captured in a study of cytomegalovirus exposure and HLA in healthy donors. Study-wide points: Later analysis indicated greater clonal expansion among HLA-associated TCR beta chains than among equally common other chains. 150 to 200 TCR beta chains were listed as cytomegalovirus-associated. Most CMV-associated TCR beta chains were later found to appear HLA-restricted.

Comment on this clone: What it binds is unknown.

The PCR used 60 Vbeta and 13 Jbeta primers. TCRdb's copy holds only in-frame clones and misses some; the assay was immunoSEQ multiplex PCR. The table has approximately 120,000 clones, around 78% seen once. Germline V CDR1 and CDR2: SEHNR, FQNEAQ (reference sequence). V was shortened by 2 bases and J by 2 bases, with 21 bases between the two germline ends. This CDR3 region has 19 residues. The clonotype originates from a man aged 40-49 years in good health and CMV-seronegative. The sequencing sample was made of PBMCs. V gene TRBV7-9 combines with J gene TRBJ2-2; D possibly corresponds to TRBD1 (5 bases). In DNA, the CDR3 is TGTGCCAGCAGCTTACTAGGACAACGGAGACTCATTAACACCGGGGAGCTGTTTTTT. Protein sequence: CASSLLGQRRLINTGELFF.